Each of the 21 T cell receptor beta chains below was sequenced from the same sample in a study of blood T cells in healthy people across ages. Sample-barcoded 5' priming and a J-beta primer mix drove a second PCR of roughly 6 to 12 cycles. TCRdb passed the 5' RACE reads through MiXCR, listing each CDR3 protein once. Of about 970,000 distinct CDR3 sequences listed, just over 50% are singletons. Material for sequencing was blood. Every receptor here comes from an older woman in good health.

The genes are TRBV5-1 and TRBJ2-4; TRBD2 agrees at 7 bases. The J call may be in error: the DNA end matches TRBJ2-7 better. CDR1 and CDR2 (germline): SGHRS, YFSETQ. This CDR3 is 15 amino acids long. The CDR3 here is CASSNWRGNFYEQYF. The CDR3 DNA sequence: TGCGCCAGCAGCAATTGGCGGGGGAACTTCTACGAGCAGTACTTC.

A few counts support this clonotype. V gene TRBV29-1 combines with J gene TRBJ2-1; perhaps TRBD2 as D (7 bases). Germline values: CDR1 SQVTM, CDR2 ANQGSEA. V was cut by 3 bases and J by 5 bases, with 17 bases left in between. The CDR3 length is 15 residues. CDR3 bases: TGCAGCGTTGATCTTGCTCTAGGGGGGGACAATGAGCAGTTCTTC. This sequence encodes CSVDLALGGDNEQFF.

CDR3 nucleotide sequence: TGCAGTGCATCGGACAGGGGACTAGCGGACAATGAGCAGTACTTC. Its protein is CSASDRGLADNEQYF. V usage is TRBV20-1 and J usage is TRBJ2-7; 11 positions match TRBD2. The junction had 14 bases not matched to a gene; V was cut back by 6 bases and J by 7 bases. CDR1 and CDR2 from the germline V gene are DFQATT and SNEGSKA (reference sequence). There are 15 residues in the CDR3.

The chain employs TRBV7-9 and TRBJ2-7, with D tentatively TRBD2 (6 bases). Trimming shortened V by 6 bases and J by 7 bases, and 16 bases separated the two germline ends. The CDR3 runs 13 residues. Germline V gene sequence: CDR1 SEHNR, CDR2 FQNEAQ (reference sequence). As DNA, the CDR3 is TGTGCCAGCAGTCACCGGGGGATCGGTGAGCAGTACTTC. Its translation is CASSHRGIGEQYF.

This clonotype has more than one count but fewer than ten. The chain carries TRBV29-1 and TRBJ1-2; the D gene is possibly TRBD1 (5 bases). The CDR3 extends over 12 amino acids. Trimming stripped 7 bases from V and 6 bases from J, with 15 bases between. Germline values: CDR1 SQVTM, CDR2 ANQGSEA. CDR3 DNA sequence: TGCAGCGCCGGGGACCCCTGGGATGGCTACACCTTC. Translation: CSAGDPWDGYTF.

The chain carries TRBV6-2 or TRBV6-3 and TRBJ2-7; no clear D gene. The germline V and J ends were trimmed by 2 bases and 3 bases, with 8 bases remaining between them. Per germline, CDR1 MNHEY and CDR2 SVGEGT. The CDR3 has 13 amino acids. DNA of the CDR3: TGTGCCAGCAGTTACCACAGCTACTACGAGCAGTACTTC. This sequence encodes CASSYHSYYEQYF.

The chain carries TRBV2 and TRBJ2-7, with 9 bases fitting TRBD1. The CDR3 totals 15 residues. CDR1 SNHLY and CDR2 FYNNEI come from the germline V gene. Trimming removed 7 bases from V and 4 bases from J; junction bases left unmatched: 11. Here the CDR3 DNA reads TGTGCCAGCATTTTAGAACAGGGGGCTTCTTACGAGCAGTACTTC. Translation: CASILEQGASYEQYF.

The chain employs TRBV6-1 and TRBJ1-5, with 10 bases matching TRBD1. V lost 6 bases, J lost 0 bases, and 14 bases stayed unmatched. CDR1 and CDR2 (germline): MNHNS, SASEGT. The CDR3 is made up of 19 amino acids. The CDR3 nucleotides are TGTGCCAGCAGAATCGGGACAGGGGAAAGTGGGTATAGCAATCAGCCCCAGCATTTT. Its protein is CASRIGTGESGYSNQPQHF.

The chain is built from TRBV7-8 and TRBJ2-5; 8 nucleotides agree with TRBD1. V shed 1 base, J shed 5 bases, and the junction held 9 bases outside the gene matches. This CDR3 has 16 amino acids. Germline V gene sequence: CDR1 SGHVS, CDR2 FQNEAQ. CDR3 nucleotide sequence: TGTGCCAGCAGCTTAGAGCCGACAGGGGATATTGAGACCCAGTACTTC. Its translation: CASSLEPTGDIETQYF.

The gene calls are TRBV2 and TRBJ1-5; D is uncertain. Germline V gene lookup returns CDR1 SNHLY and CDR2 FYNNEI. The CDR3 has 15 amino acids. Trimming stripped 7 bases from V and 2 bases from J, with 15 bases between. CDR3 sequence (DNA): TGTGCCAGCACCAGCATGGCCCGTGGCAATCAGCCCCAGCATTTT. Translation gives CASTSMARGNQPQHF.

The chain is built from TRBV4-1 and TRBJ2-1; 7 nucleotides line up with TRBD2. Germline CDR1 and CDR2: MGHRA and YSYEKL. The ends lost 1 base at V and 4 bases at J; junction bases unmatched: 7. The length of the CDR3 is 16 residues. The CDR3 is CASSQVAASGYNEQFF. The CDR3 DNA is TGCGCCAGCAGCCAAGTAGCGGCTAGCGGATACAATGAGCAGTTCTTC.

The chain couples TRBV27 to TRBJ2-7; perhaps TRBD1 as D (5 bases). Matching the DNA end better, TRBJ2-5 makes the J call doubtful. In germline, CDR1 is MNHEY, CDR2 SMNVEV (reference sequence). The CDR3 extends over 14 amino acids. CDR3 coding DNA: TGTGCCAGCAGTTTTCAAGGGGCGTCGGAGACCCAGTACTTC. It specifies CASSFQGASETQYF.

This clonotype was seen just once. This sequence joins TRBV9 and TRBJ2-5; D might be TRBD2 (6 bases). The germline V gene encodes CDR1 SGDLS and CDR2 YYNGEE. The CDR3 sequence is 16 residues long. V lost 0 bases, J lost 11 bases, and 23 bases lay in between. The CDR3 loop is CASSVGNRDSFQEQYF. The CDR3 DNA follows: TGTGCCAGCAGCGTAGGGAACCGGGACTCCTTCCAAGAGCAGTACTTC.

The J gene is TRBJ2-7, the V gene TRBV4-2; D possibly matches TRBD1 or TRBD2 (5 bases each). This CDR3 is 15 amino acids long. Looked up from germline, CDR1 is LGHNA and CDR2 is YNFKEQ. The germline V and J ends were trimmed by 0 bases and 1 base, with 10 bases remaining between them. The DNA of the CDR3 is TGTGCCAGCAGCCAAGAGCAGGGACGATCCTACGAGCAGTACTTC. Its protein is CASSQEQGRSYEQYF.

This clonotype was seen more than once but under ten times. The V gene is TRBV30, the J gene TRBJ2-6; D is undetermined. Trimming took 4 bases from V and 4 from J, leaving 8 bases between them. CDR3 length: 13 amino acids. Per the germline V gene, CDR1 is GTSNPN and CDR2 is SVGIG (reference sequence). CDR3 bases: TGTGCCTGGAAACCGGAAGGGGCCAACGTCCTGACTTTC. It encodes CAWKPEGANVLTF.

This clonotype was found a few times. The V gene is TRBV15, the J gene TRBJ2-3, with unresolved D. The CDR3 sequence is 15 residues long. CDR1 is LNHNV and CDR2 is YYDKDF in the germline V gene (reference sequence). Trimming stripped 0 bases from V and 1 base from J, with 8 bases between. CDR3 protein: CATSREKIGTDTQYF. The CDR3 DNA is TGTGCCACCAGCAGAGAAAAGATTGGCACAGATACGCAGTATTTT.

The rearrangement joins TRBV18 to TRBJ1-6; TRBD1 is a possible D gene (6 bases). Trimming stripped 3 bases from V and 7 bases from J, with 22 bases between. CDR1 and CDR2 (germline): KGHSH, LQKENI. This CDR3 comprises 18 residues. CDR3 sequence reads: CASSPRWSFQGTNSPLHF. The CDR3 DNA follows: TGTGCCAGCTCACCCCGGTGGAGCTTTCAGGGGACCAATTCACCCCTCCACTTT. Drawing the rest from reference TRBV18 and TRBJ1-6, the complete variable domain is NAGVMQNPRHLVRRRGQEARLRCSPMKGHSHVYWYRQLPEEGLKFMVYLQKENIIDESGMPKERFSAEFPKEGPSILRIQQVVRGDSAAYFCASSPRWSFQGTNSPLHFGNGTRLTVT.

In the case of this clonotype: An end of the junction differs from the germline gene, which may be a read error. This rearrangement joins TRBV4-1 to TRBJ2-3; the D is unclear. Germline values: CDR1 MGHRA, CDR2 YSYEKL. The CDR3 has 15 residues. The CDR3 nucleotides are TGCGCCAGCAACCAATCCCAGGCTAGCACAGATACGCAGTATTTT. Its protein product is CASNQSQASTDTQYF.

This clonotype was recorded a few times. The gene calls are TRBV29-1 and TRBJ2-7; a weak D match, TRBD2 (6 bases). V lost 1 base to trimming and J lost 8 bases, with 21 bases between them. Germline CDR1 reads SQVTM; CDR2 reads ANQGSEA. This CDR3 has 15 amino acids. The CDR3 spells CSVEVQLAQAGKQYF. The CDR3 DNA is TGCAGCGTTGAAGTCCAACTAGCCCAGGCGGGGAAGCAGTACTTC.

The chain combines TRBV25-1 with TRBJ2-5, with no clear D. The CDR3 is 16 residues long. Germline V gene sequence: CDR1 MGHDK, CDR2 SYGVNS. V gave up 3 bases and J gave up 5 bases, with 19 bases separating them. CDR3 protein: CASSDLSLANVETQYF. DNA of the CDR3: TGTGCCAGCAGTGACCTCAGCTTAGCCAACGTTGAGACCCAGTACTTC.

This clonotype was observed a handful of times. The chain has TRBV6-2 or TRBV6-3 and TRBJ2-1; TRBD2 matches 9 bases. Germline loops: CDR1 MNHEY, CDR2 SVGEGT. V was pared by 2 bases and J by 7 bases, with 9 bases of the junction left unmatched. The CDR3 length is 16 residues. CDR3 coding DNA: TGTGCCAGCAGTTACACTCTAGGACTAGCGAGGAATGAGCAGTTCTTC. Translated, it gives CASSYTLGLARNEQFF.